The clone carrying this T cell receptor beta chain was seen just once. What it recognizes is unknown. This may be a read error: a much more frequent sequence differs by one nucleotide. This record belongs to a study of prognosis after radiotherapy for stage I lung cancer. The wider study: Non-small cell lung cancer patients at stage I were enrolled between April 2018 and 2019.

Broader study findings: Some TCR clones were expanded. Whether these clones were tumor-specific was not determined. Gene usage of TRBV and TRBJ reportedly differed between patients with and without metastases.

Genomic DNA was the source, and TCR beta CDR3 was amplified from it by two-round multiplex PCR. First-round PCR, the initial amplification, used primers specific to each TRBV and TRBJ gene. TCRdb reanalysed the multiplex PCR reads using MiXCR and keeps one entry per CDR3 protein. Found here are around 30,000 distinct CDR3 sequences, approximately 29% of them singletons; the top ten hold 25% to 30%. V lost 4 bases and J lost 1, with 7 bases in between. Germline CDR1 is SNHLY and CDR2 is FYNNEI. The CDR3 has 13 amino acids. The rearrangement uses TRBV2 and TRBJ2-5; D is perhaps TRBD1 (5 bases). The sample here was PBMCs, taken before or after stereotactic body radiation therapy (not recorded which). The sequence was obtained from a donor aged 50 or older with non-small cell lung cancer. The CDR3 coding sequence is TGTGCCAGCAGTGGACAGATCCAAGAGACCCAGTACTTC. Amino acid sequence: CASSGQIQETQYF.